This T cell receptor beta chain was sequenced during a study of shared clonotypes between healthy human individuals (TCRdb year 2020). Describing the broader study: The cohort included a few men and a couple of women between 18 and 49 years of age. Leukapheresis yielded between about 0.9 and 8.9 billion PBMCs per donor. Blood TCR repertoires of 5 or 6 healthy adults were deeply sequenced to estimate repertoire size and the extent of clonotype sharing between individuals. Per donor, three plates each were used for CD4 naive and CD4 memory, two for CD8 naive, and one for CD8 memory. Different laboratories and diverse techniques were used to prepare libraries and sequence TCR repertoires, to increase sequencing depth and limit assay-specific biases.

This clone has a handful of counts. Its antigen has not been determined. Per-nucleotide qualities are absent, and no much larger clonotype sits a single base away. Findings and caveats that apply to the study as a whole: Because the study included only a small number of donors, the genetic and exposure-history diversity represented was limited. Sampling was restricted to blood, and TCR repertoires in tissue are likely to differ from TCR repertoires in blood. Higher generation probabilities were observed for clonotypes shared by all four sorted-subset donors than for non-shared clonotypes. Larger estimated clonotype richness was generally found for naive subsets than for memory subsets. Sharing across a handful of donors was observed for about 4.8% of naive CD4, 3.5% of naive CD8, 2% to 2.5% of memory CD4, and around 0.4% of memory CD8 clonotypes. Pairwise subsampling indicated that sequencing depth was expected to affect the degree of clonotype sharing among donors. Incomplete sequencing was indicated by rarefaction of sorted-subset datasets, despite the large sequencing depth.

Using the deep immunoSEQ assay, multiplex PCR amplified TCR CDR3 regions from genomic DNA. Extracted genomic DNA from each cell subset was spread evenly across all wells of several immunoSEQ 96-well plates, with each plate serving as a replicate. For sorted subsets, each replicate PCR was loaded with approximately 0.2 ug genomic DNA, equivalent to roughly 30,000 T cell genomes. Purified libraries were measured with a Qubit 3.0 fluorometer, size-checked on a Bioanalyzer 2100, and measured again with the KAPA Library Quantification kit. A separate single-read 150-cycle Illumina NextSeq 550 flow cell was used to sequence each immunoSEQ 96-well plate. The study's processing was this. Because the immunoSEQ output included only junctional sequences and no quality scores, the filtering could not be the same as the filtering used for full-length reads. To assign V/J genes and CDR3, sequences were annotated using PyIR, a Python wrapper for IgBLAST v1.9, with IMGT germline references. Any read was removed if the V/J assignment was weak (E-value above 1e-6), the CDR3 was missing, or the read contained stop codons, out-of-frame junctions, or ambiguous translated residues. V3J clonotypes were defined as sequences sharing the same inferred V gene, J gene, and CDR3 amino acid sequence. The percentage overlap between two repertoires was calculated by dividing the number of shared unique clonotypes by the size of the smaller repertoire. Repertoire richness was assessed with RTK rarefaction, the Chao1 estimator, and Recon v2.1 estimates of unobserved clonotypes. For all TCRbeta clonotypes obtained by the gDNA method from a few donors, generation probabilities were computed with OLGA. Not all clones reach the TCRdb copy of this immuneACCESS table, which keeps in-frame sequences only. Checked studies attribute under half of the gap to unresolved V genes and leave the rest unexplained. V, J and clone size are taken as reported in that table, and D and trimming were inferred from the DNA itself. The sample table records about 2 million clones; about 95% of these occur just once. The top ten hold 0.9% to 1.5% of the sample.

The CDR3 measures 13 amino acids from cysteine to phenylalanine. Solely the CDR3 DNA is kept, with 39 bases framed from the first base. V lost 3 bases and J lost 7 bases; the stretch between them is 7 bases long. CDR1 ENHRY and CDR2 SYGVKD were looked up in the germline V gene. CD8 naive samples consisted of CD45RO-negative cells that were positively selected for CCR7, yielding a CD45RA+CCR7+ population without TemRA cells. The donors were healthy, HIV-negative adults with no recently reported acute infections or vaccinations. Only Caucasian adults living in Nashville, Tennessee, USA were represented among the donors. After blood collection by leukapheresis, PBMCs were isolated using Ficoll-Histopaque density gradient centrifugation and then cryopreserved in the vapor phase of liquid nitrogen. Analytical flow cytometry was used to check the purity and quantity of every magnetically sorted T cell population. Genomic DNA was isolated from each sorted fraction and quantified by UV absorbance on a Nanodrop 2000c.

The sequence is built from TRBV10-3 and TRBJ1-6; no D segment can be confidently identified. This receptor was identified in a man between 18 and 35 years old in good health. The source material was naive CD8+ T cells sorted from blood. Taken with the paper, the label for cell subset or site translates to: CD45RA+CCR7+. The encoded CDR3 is CAISDSRNSPLHF. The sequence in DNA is TGTGCCATCAGTGACTCCAGGAATTCACCCCTCCACTTT.